These T cell receptor beta chains were read from a single sample in a study of blood T cell repertoires in COVID-19. The data were produced by immunoSEQ multiplex PCR, yet TCRdb's version contains in-frame clones alone and is incomplete. The table lists some 240,000 clones, about 80% of them singletons. The sample comprised PBMCs or T cells enriched from blood (not recorded which). These receptors were collected from a man aged 45-65 years who had recovered from COVID-19. CDR3s include the opening cysteine and the closing phenylalanine or tryptophan. The order of the fields is CDR3 protein, CDR3 DNA, clone size, D gene, CDR3 length, J gene, V gene. A D gene is named only where the DNA matches it firmly. Size is stated for part of the rows, as once, few or many counts, or as a class when the clone is expanded.

CDR3aa: CAISEGQGDGYTF
CDR3nt: TGTGCCATCAGTGAGGGACAGGGGGATGGCTACACCTTC
abundance: .
d_gene: TRBD1
len: 13
j_gene: TRBJ1-2
v_gene: TRBV10-3

CDR3aa: CASSTTPYSNQPQHF
CDR3nt: TGTGCCAGTAGTACAACACCGTATAGCAATCAGCCCCAGCATTTT
abundance: .
d_gene: .
len: 15
j_gene: TRBJ1-5
v_gene: TRBV19

CDR3aa: CASSSPTGSGELFF
CDR3nt: TGTGCCAGCAGCTCTCCGACAGGGTCCGGGGAGCTGTTTTTT
abundance: .
d_gene: TRBD1
len: 14
j_gene: TRBJ2-2
v_gene: TRBV7-3

CDR3aa: CASSQDKDTDTEAFF
CDR3nt: TGCGCCAGCAGCCAAGATAAGGACACCGACACTGAAGCTTTCTTT
abundance: .
d_gene: .
len: 15
j_gene: TRBJ1-1
v_gene: TRBV4-1

CDR3aa: CASSLKGREQYF
CDR3nt: TGTGCCAGCAGCTTGAAGGGGCGGGAGCAGTACTTC
abundance: once
d_gene: .
len: 12
j_gene: TRBJ2-7
v_gene: TRBV5-8

CDR3aa: CASSLGLAGVKSTDTQYF
CDR3nt: TGTGCCAGCAGTCTTGGTCTAGCGGGAGTTAAAAGCACAGATACGCAGTATTTT
abundance: once
d_gene: TRBD2
len: 18
j_gene: TRBJ2-3
v_gene: TRBV6-6

CDR3aa: CASSLGHATYGYTF
CDR3nt: TGCGCCAGCAGCCTCGGACATGCGACCTATGGCTACACCTTC
abundance: few
d_gene: .
len: 14
j_gene: TRBJ1-2
v_gene: TRBV5-1

CDR3aa: CASSLGSAGSSSYNEQFF
CDR3nt: TGCGCCAGCAGCTTGGGCTCGGCGGGCTCCAGCTCCTACAATGAGCAGTTCTTC
abundance: .
d_gene: .
len: 18
j_gene: TRBJ2-1
v_gene: TRBV5-1

CDR3aa: CASSITGGQPQHF
CDR3nt: TGTGCCAGCAGTATTACAGGGGGTCAGCCCCAGCATTTT
abundance: .
d_gene: TRBD1
len: 13
j_gene: TRBJ1-5
v_gene: TRBV25-1

CDR3aa: CASSDGRQETQYF
CDR3nt: TGTGCCAGCAGCGACGGCAGGCAAGAGACCCAGTACTTC
abundance: .
d_gene: .
len: 13
j_gene: TRBJ2-5
v_gene: TRBV7-2

CDR3aa: CASSDPGSGTEAFF
CDR3nt: TGCGCCAGCAGTGATCCGGGGTCCGGCACTGAAGCTTTCTTT
abundance: few
d_gene: .
len: 14
j_gene: TRBJ1-1
v_gene: TRBV10-1

CDR3aa: CASGLGGLRGGASSYEQYF
CDR3nt: TGTGCTAGTGGTTTGGGGGGCCTCCGAGGGGGCGCAAGCTCCTACGAGCAGTACTTC
abundance: .
d_gene: TRBD1
len: 19
j_gene: TRBJ2-7
v_gene: TRBV12-5

CDR3aa: CASSLGGSETQYF
CDR3nt: TGTGCCAGCAGCTTGGGGGGTTCGGAGACCCAGTACTTC
abundance: once
d_gene: .
len: 13
j_gene: TRBJ2-5
v_gene: TRBV11-3

CDR3aa: CASYGKGSNEQYF
CDR3nt: TGTGCCAGCTACGGGAAAGGGTCTAACGAGCAGTACTTC
abundance: .
d_gene: .
len: 13
j_gene: TRBJ2-7
v_gene: TRBV11-2

CDR3aa: CASSLDQGGSNQPQHF
CDR3nt: TGTGCCAGCAGCTTAGACCAGGGAGGGAGCAATCAGCCCCAGCATTTT
abundance: .
d_gene: .
len: 16
j_gene: TRBJ1-5
v_gene: TRBV7-2

CDR3aa: CASSERAAGVLPGELFF
CDR3nt: TGCGCCAGCTCGGAGCGAGCAGCGGGAGTTCTCCCCGGGGAGCTGTTTTTT
abundance: .
d_gene: TRBD2
len: 17
j_gene: TRBJ2-2
v_gene: TRBV10-1

CDR3aa: CASSPGQGYSPLHF
CDR3nt: TGCGCCAGCAGCCCGGGACAGGGGTATTCACCCCTCCACTTT
abundance: .
d_gene: TRBD1
len: 14
j_gene: TRBJ1-6
v_gene: TRBV5-1

CDR3aa: CASTPTRGHNNSPLHF
CDR3nt: TGTGCCAGTACCCCCACTAGGGGACACAATAATTCACCCCTCCACTTT
abundance: once
d_gene: .
len: 16
j_gene: TRBJ1-6
v_gene: TRBV19

CDR3aa: CASSVGDRVAGANVLTF
CDR3nt: TGTGCCAGCAGCGTAGGGGACAGGGTCGCCGGGGCCAACGTCCTGACTTTC
abundance: .
d_gene: TRBD1
len: 17
j_gene: TRBJ2-6
v_gene: TRBV9

CDR3aa: CASSLAREGDTGELFF
CDR3nt: TGTGCCAGCAGCTTGGCACGGGAGGGAGACACCGGGGAGCTGTTTTTT
abundance: .
d_gene: TRBD2
len: 16
j_gene: TRBJ2-2
v_gene: TRBV5-6

CDR3aa: CASHGDTIARESYEQYF
CDR3nt: TGTGCCAGTCACGGGGACACCATCGCCAGGGAATCCTACGAGCAGTACTTC
abundance: .
d_gene: .
len: 17
j_gene: TRBJ2-7
v_gene: TRBV7-9

CDR3aa: CASRKGTSPEQYF
CDR3nt: TGTGCCAGCAGAAAGGGGACTAGTCCCGAGCAGTACTTC
abundance: few
d_gene: TRBD2
len: 13
j_gene: TRBJ2-7
v_gene: TRBV7-9

CDR3aa: CATSRWTVEKLFF
CDR3nt: TGTGCCACCAGCAGGTGGACAGTCGAAAAACTGTTTTTT
abundance: .
d_gene: .
len: 13
j_gene: TRBJ1-4
v_gene: TRBV15

CDR3aa: CASSFRQSLDTQYF
CDR3nt: TGTGCCAGCAGCTTCAGACAGAGCTTAGATACGCAGTATTTT
abundance: .
d_gene: .
len: 14
j_gene: TRBJ2-3
v_gene: TRBV5-8

CDR3aa: CATGAASSYNSPLHF
CDR3nt: TGTGCCACCGGTGCGGCGAGCTCCTATAATTCACCCCTCCACTTT
abundance: .
d_gene: .
len: 15
j_gene: TRBJ1-6
v_gene: TRBV15

CDR3aa: CASRGLAGVPRELFF
CDR3nt: TGTGCCAGTAGGGGACTAGCGGGGGTACCCCGGGAGCTGTTTTTT
abundance: .
d_gene: TRBD2
len: 15
j_gene: TRBJ2-2
v_gene: TRBV19

CDR3aa: CASSLPGDAEAEAFF
CDR3nt: TGTGCCAGCAGCTTGCCGGGGGACGCAGAAGCTGAAGCTTTCTTT
abundance: once
d_gene: .
len: 15
j_gene: TRBJ1-1
v_gene: TRBV5-6

CDR3aa: CASSESSSGFEKLFF
CDR3nt: TGTGCCAGCAGTGAATCGAGTTCAGGGTTTGAAAAACTGTTTTTT
abundance: few
d_gene: .
len: 15
j_gene: TRBJ1-4
v_gene: TRBV6-4

CDR3aa: CASSPVSGDQRAEKLFF
CDR3nt: TGTGCCAGCTCACCCGTCTCAGGGGATCAGCGCGCGGAAAAACTGTTTTTT
abundance: .
d_gene: .
len: 17
j_gene: TRBJ1-4
v_gene: TRBV18

CDR3aa: CASSVQAGGKVSPLHF
CDR3nt: TGTGCCAGCAGCGTCCAGGCAGGGGGCAAAGTGTCACCCCTCCACTTT
abundance: .
d_gene: TRBD1
len: 16
j_gene: TRBJ1-6
v_gene: TRBV9

CDR3aa: CASSLSMGNQPQHF
CDR3nt: TGTGCCAGCAGTTTAAGCATGGGCAATCAGCCCCAGCATTTT
abundance: .
d_gene: .
len: 14
j_gene: TRBJ1-5
v_gene: TRBV28

CDR3aa: CASSLIRGRTEAFF
CDR3nt: TGTGCCAGCAGCCTGATCCGGGGGAGGACTGAAGCTTTCTTT
abundance: .
d_gene: .
len: 14
j_gene: TRBJ1-1
v_gene: TRBV3-1/TRBV3-2

CDR3aa: CASSVDGDYEQYF
CDR3nt: TGTGCCAGCAGCGTAGACGGGGACTACGAGCAGTACTTC
abundance: .
d_gene: .
len: 13
j_gene: TRBJ2-7
v_gene: TRBV9

CDR3aa: CASSLDTGGVVRTEAFF
CDR3nt: TGTGCCAGCAGCTTAGATACGGGAGGGGTGGTGAGAACTGAAGCTTTCTTT
abundance: .
d_gene: .
len: 17
j_gene: TRBJ1-1
v_gene: TRBV11-3

CDR3aa: CASSFNGQYSNQPQHF
CDR3nt: TGTGCCAGCAGCTTTAATGGACAGTATAGCAATCAGCCCCAGCATTTT
abundance: .
d_gene: .
len: 16
j_gene: TRBJ1-5
v_gene: TRBV5-5

CDR3aa: CASSPRQGGSTDTQYF
CDR3nt: TGTGCCAGCAGCCCTAGACAGGGGGGAAGCACAGATACGCAGTATTTT
abundance: .
d_gene: TRBD1
len: 16
j_gene: TRBJ2-3
v_gene: TRBV7-2

CDR3aa: CASSPRGEEKLFF
CDR3nt: TGTGCCAGCTCACCACGGGGAGAAGAAAAACTGTTTTTT
abundance: .
d_gene: .
len: 13
j_gene: TRBJ1-4
v_gene: TRBV18

CDR3aa: CAISESTGGEKLFF
CDR3nt: TGTGCCATCAGTGAGTCGACAGGGGGAGAAAAACTGTTTTTT
abundance: .
d_gene: TRBD1
len: 14
j_gene: TRBJ1-4
v_gene: TRBV10-3

CDR3aa: CASSDGLALSYEQYF
CDR3nt: TGTGCCAGCAGCGACGGACTAGCCCTCTCCTACGAGCAGTACTTC
abundance: .
d_gene: TRBD2
len: 15
j_gene: TRBJ2-7
v_gene: TRBV7-9

CDR3aa: CASSTRDRVGNEQFF
CDR3nt: TGTGCCAGCAGCACGCGGGACAGGGTGGGCAATGAGCAGTTCTTC
abundance: once
d_gene: TRBD1
len: 15
j_gene: TRBJ2-1
v_gene: TRBV3-1/TRBV3-2

CDR3aa: CAPQVGWSPLHF
CDR3nt: TGTGCCCCCCAGGTGGGTTGGTCACCCCTCCACTTT
abundance: .
d_gene: .
len: 12
j_gene: TRBJ1-6
v_gene: TRBV6-4

CDR3aa: CASSPGRGYTEAFF
CDR3nt: TGTGCCAGCAGCCCAGGCCGGGGTTACACTGAAGCTTTCTTT
abundance: .
d_gene: .
len: 14
j_gene: TRBJ1-1
v_gene: TRBV3-1/TRBV3-2

CDR3aa: CASSEKRDSAQHF
CDR3nt: TGCGCCAGCAGTGAGAAAAGAGATTCCGCCCAGCATTTT
abundance: .
d_gene: .
len: 13
j_gene: TRBJ1-5
v_gene: TRBV10-1

CDR3aa: CASRAPGLVSYEQYF
CDR3nt: TGTGCCAGCAGGGCCCCGGGACTAGTCTCCTACGAGCAGTACTTC
abundance: .
d_gene: TRBD2
len: 15
j_gene: TRBJ2-7
v_gene: TRBV6-5

CDR3aa: CASSYSANYGYTF
CDR3nt: TGTGCCAGCAGTTATAGTGCTAACTATGGCTACACCTTC
abundance: .
d_gene: .
len: 13
j_gene: TRBJ1-2
v_gene: TRBV6-5

CDR3aa: CASRRQGAREGYTF
CDR3nt: TGTGCCAGCAGAAGGCAGGGGGCCAGGGAAGGCTACACCTTC
abundance: .
d_gene: TRBD1
len: 14
j_gene: TRBJ1-2
v_gene: TRBV11-2

CDR3aa: CASSILGTGLATNEKLFF
CDR3nt: TGTGCCAGTAGTATACTCGGGACAGGCCTTGCAACTAATGAAAAACTGTTTTTT
abundance: once
d_gene: TRBD1
len: 18
j_gene: TRBJ1-4
v_gene: TRBV19

CDR3aa: CASSVSQREGNEQFF
CDR3nt: TGTGCCAGCAGCGTATCCCAGCGGGAGGGCAATGAGCAGTTCTTC
abundance: .
d_gene: TRBD2
len: 15
j_gene: TRBJ2-1
v_gene: TRBV9

CDR3aa: CAISERAGGDREQFF
CDR3nt: TGTGCCATCAGTGAGAGAGCGGGAGGGGACAGAGAGCAGTTCTTC
abundance: .
d_gene: TRBD2
len: 15
j_gene: TRBJ2-1
v_gene: TRBV10-3

CDR3aa: CATSRDRVSPLHF
CDR3nt: TGTGCCACCAGCAGAGACAGGGTCTCACCCCTCCACTTT
abundance: .
d_gene: .
len: 13
j_gene: TRBJ1-6
v_gene: TRBV15

CDR3aa: CASSRNPSSYEQYF
CDR3nt: TGTGCCAGCAGTCGTAACCCGAGCTCCTACGAGCAGTACTTC
abundance: once
d_gene: .
len: 14
j_gene: TRBJ2-7
v_gene: TRBV3-1/TRBV3-2

CDR3aa: CASSFFSRQGVASPLHF
CDR3nt: TGCGCCAGCAGCTTTTTTAGTCGGCAGGGGGTAGCGTCACCCCTCCACTTT
abundance: .
d_gene: TRBD1
len: 17
j_gene: TRBJ1-6
v_gene: TRBV5-1

CDR3aa: CASSRDYEQYF
CDR3nt: TGCGCCAGCAGCCGAGACTACGAGCAGTACTTC
abundance: .
d_gene: .
len: 11
j_gene: TRBJ2-7
v_gene: TRBV5-1

CDR3aa: CASSLIGTFNTGELFF
CDR3nt: TGTGCCAGCAGTTTGATCGGGACATTTAACACCGGGGAGCTGTTTTTT
abundance: .
d_gene: .
len: 16
j_gene: TRBJ2-2
v_gene: TRBV27

CDR3aa: CASSMDRANTEAFF
CDR3nt: TGTGCCAGCAGTATGGACAGAGCTAACACTGAAGCTTTCTTT
abundance: .
d_gene: .
len: 14
j_gene: TRBJ1-1
v_gene: TRBV2

CDR3aa: CASTSAQGTSRPNEKLFF
CDR3nt: TGTGCCAGTACCTCCGCTCAGGGAACTTCTCGTCCTAATGAAAAACTGTTTTTT
abundance: .
d_gene: .
len: 18
j_gene: TRBJ1-4
v_gene: TRBV19

CDR3aa: CASSDSSGGSYEQYF
CDR3nt: TGTGCCAGCAGTGACTCTAGCGGGGGGTCATACGAGCAGTACTTC
abundance: .
d_gene: TRBD2
len: 15
j_gene: TRBJ2-7
v_gene: TRBV6-5

CDR3aa: CASSPGQGQVSQYF
CDR3nt: TGCGCCAGCAGCCCCGGACAGGGACAAGTGTCCCAGTACTTC
abundance: .
d_gene: TRBD1
len: 14
j_gene: TRBJ2-5
v_gene: TRBV5-1

CDR3aa: CASSPARGFYYEQYF
CDR3nt: TGTGCCAGCAGCCCGGCGAGGGGGTTTTACTACGAGCAGTACTTC
abundance: few
d_gene: .
len: 15
j_gene: TRBJ2-7
v_gene: TRBV28

CDR3aa: CASSPYGWGDTQYF
CDR3nt: TGTGCCAGCAGCCCATACGGCTGGGGCGATACGCAGTATTTT
abundance: .
d_gene: .
len: 14
j_gene: TRBJ2-3
v_gene: TRBV3-1/TRBV3-2